The present TCR beta chain was sequenced within a study of shared clonotypes between healthy human individuals. Study-wide context: The donor group consisted of two women and a few men, aged 18 to 49. Each donor had three CD4 naive, three CD4 memory, two CD8 naive and one CD8 memory plate. Study-wide results and limits: Researchers found naive subsets generally carried larger estimated richness than memory subsets.

Sequencing used immunoSEQ multiplex PCR; TCRdb keeps in-frame clones, though not all of them. This table holds over a million clones, 95% to 97% found once. Division of CD4+ cells produced a CD45RA+ naive subset and a CD45RA-negative memory subset. As for this clone: What it binds is not known.

The source of this sequence is a man aged 25 to 40 in good health. The specimen sequenced was naive CD4+ T cells sorted from blood. The subset: CD45RA+ positively selected.

CDR3: CASSLNAGYTEAFF. The CDR3 DNA sequence: TGTGCCAGCAGCTTAAACGCGGGTTACACTGAAGCTTTCTTT. This chain links TRBV7-3 with TRBJ1-1, with D unresolved. With 1 base removed from V and 3 bases from J, the gap between germline ends came to 9 bases. CDR1 is SGHTA, CDR2 FQGTGA, per germline. The length of the CDR3 is 14 residues.